This paragraph covers one T cell receptor (beta chain) sequence. As yet, its antigen is unknown. A CD45RA-negative memory subset and a CD45RA+ naive subset were separated from the CD4+ cells. The data are from a study of shared clonotypes between healthy human individuals. Study-wide findings and caveats: Among donors, sharing of clonotypes was expected to be affected by sequencing depth.

CDR1 and CDR2 (germline): SGHRS, YFSETQ. V lost 1 base and J 3 bases, leaving 10 bases between the germline ends. The CDR3 extends over 14 amino acids. Only in-frame clones appear in the TCRdb table, and some are missing; sequencing was by immunoSEQ multiplex PCR. The data show 2 million to 3 million clones, with over 85% seen just once and 0.36% held by the top ten. Sequencing was carried out using naive CD4+ T cells from PBMCs. Subset: CD45RA+ positively selected. The chain recombines TRBV5-1 with TRBJ1-1; a weak D match, TRBD1 (5 bases). The clonotype was recovered from a man between 18 and 29 years old in good health. Some clones in this sample may be carry-over from other donors' samples. This CDR3 is CASSLIRDHTEAFF. The DNA of the CDR3 is TGCGCCAGCAGCTTGATCCGGGACCACACTGAAGCTTTCTTT.